The present T cell receptor (beta chain) was sequenced within a study of regulatory T cells in long-lasting Graves disease. Through Arm-PCR of CDR3 regions and iRepertoire HTBI primers, TCR beta libraries were built. TCRdb itself ran the multiplex PCR reads through MiXCR, one entry per CDR3 protein. The table lists some 280,000 distinct CDR3 sequences, around 20% of them singletons. Whole-study results and caveats: Examination was confined to peripheral blood, excluding thyroid tissue.

About this clonotype itself: The antigen remains unidentified.

The V gene's germline CDR1 is DFQATT and CDR2 SNEGSKA (reference sequence). The V and J ends lost 6 bases and 2 bases, in that order; junction bases with no gene match: 11. The CDR3 contains 15 residues. Noted time point: persistent/refractory GD, antithyroid drugs over 5 years with positive TRAb. From RNA extracted from PBMCs, the TCR library was made. The clonotype comes from a female donor with Graves disease. The input for sequencing was peripheral blood mononuclear cells (PBMCs), taken when the disease was refractory, from a patient treated with antithyroid drugs. The chain combines TRBV20-1 with TRBJ2-5; 8 bases are a match to TRBD2. This chain's CDR3 is CSARGRLAGQETQYF. The CDR3 nucleotides read TGCAGTGCGAGGGGTCGGCTAGCGGGTCAAGAGACCCAGTACTTC.